This is a list of T cell receptor beta chains from one sample in a study of blood T cell repertoires in COVID-19. Profiling relied on immunoSEQ multiplex PCR, and the TCRdb table lists in-frame clones only, not all of them. The data hold 150,000 to 200,000 clones, with approximately 80% observed a single time. Sequencing was done on a sample of peripheral blood. The receptors come from a woman of 80 years or more with acute or convalescent COVID-19. The CDR3 runs from the conserved cysteine through the conserved F or W. The order of the fields is D gene, V gene, J gene, clone size, CDR3 length, CDR3 DNA, CDR3 protein. D genes are given only for firm matches. Part of the rows lack a size; the others show once, few, many or a class for expanded clones.

TRBD1,TRBV7-8,TRBJ2-7,NA,13,TGTGCCAGCAGCTTCCCGACAGGGGTCGAGCAGTACTTC,CASSFPTGVEQYF
NA,TRBV3-1/TRBV3-2,TRBJ2-5,NA,13,TGTGCCAGCAGCCAAGTCCTTCAAGAGACCCAGTACTTC,CASSQVLQETQYF
TRBD1,TRBV6-5,TRBJ1-6,NA,12,TGTGCCAGCGGACAGGGGGAATCACCCCTCCACTTT,CASGQGESPLHF
TRBD1,TRBV7-2,TRBJ1-1,NA,13,TGTGCCAGCAGCGTATCAGGGGGCACTGAAGCTTTCTTT,CASSVSGGTEAFF
NA,TRBV11-2,TRBJ2-6,NA,15,TGTGCCAGCAGCTTCAGGGTAACTGGGGCCAACGTCCTGACTTTC,CASSFRVTGANVLTF
TRBD2,TRBV20-1,TRBJ2-1,NA,14,TGCAGTGCGAGTAGCGGGAGGGCCTACAATGAGCAGTTCTTC,CSASSGRAYNEQFF
TRBD1,TRBV2,TRBJ1-5,few,14,TGTGCCAGCAGTGACGGAGGGGGCTACCTGCCCCAGCATTTT,CASSDGGGYLPQHF
NA,TRBV5-6,TRBJ1-3,NA,13,TGTGCCAGCAGCTCGGACATTGGAAACACCATATATTTT,CASSSDIGNTIYF
TRBD1,TRBV19,TRBJ1-1,NA,15,TGTGCCACCCGGGACAGGGGGATTTTGAACACTGAAGCTTTCTTT,CATRDRGILNTEAFF
NA,TRBV30,TRBJ1-6,NA,15,TGTGCCTGGAGTTTAGGACAGCCAGATAATTCACCCCTCCACTTT,CAWSLGQPDNSPLHF
TRBD2,TRBV28,TRBJ2-1,NA,17,TGTGCCAGCAGCCCGCGGGGGATGGTAAGATCGGACCTCAGGCAGTTCTTC,CASSPRGMVRSDLRQFF
NA,TRBV15,TRBJ1-5,few,13,TGTGCCACCAGCAACGGGGTCAATCAGCCCCAGCATTTT,CATSNGVNQPQHF
TRBD1,TRBV29-1,TRBJ2-3,NA,15,TGCAGCGTTGAGACAGGGAAGCGGTACACAGATACGCAGTATTTT,CSVETGKRYTDTQYF
NA,TRBV4-2,TRBJ1-3,once,18,TGTGCCAGCAGCCAAATCGCGGGGGAGGGGGGAACTGGAAACACCATATATTTT,CASSQIAGEGGTGNTIYF
NA,TRBV7-8,TRBJ2-3,NA,17,TGTGCCAGCAGCCCCGTATCCTTGCGGGATGTCTTAGATACGCAGTATTTT,CASSPVSLRDVLDTQYF
TRBD2,TRBV19,TRBJ2-4,NA,16,TGTGCCAGTAGTACCCGCGGGGGGCTAGCCAAAAACATTCAGTACTTC,CASSTRGGLAKNIQYF
NA,TRBV14,TRBJ1-1,NA,13,TGTGCCAGCAGCCAATGGGGGGGTACTGAAGCTTTCTTT,CASSQWGGTEAFF
NA,TRBV2,TRBJ1-3,NA,14,TGTGCCAGCAGTCTGGGGGCGTCTGGAAACACCATATATTTT,CASSLGASGNTIYF